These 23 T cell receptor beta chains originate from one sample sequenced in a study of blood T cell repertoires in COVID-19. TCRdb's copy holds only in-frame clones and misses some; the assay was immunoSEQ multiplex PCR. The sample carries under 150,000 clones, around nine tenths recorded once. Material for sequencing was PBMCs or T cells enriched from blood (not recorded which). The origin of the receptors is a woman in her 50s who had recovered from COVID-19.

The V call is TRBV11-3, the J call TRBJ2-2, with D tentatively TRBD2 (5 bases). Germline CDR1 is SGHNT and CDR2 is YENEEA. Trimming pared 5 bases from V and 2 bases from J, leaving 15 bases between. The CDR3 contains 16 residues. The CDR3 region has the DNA TGTGCCAGCAGCCATACGTGGAGGCAAAACACCGGGGAGCTGTTTTTT. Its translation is CASSHTWRQNTGELFF.

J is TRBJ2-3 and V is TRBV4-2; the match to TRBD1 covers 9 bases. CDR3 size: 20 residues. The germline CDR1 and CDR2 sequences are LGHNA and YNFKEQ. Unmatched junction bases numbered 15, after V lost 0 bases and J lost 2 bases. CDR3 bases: TGTGCCAGCAGCCAAGATCCTTTTACGGCCGGGACAGGGAACACAGATACGCAGTATTTT. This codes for CASSQDPFTAGTGNTDTQYF.

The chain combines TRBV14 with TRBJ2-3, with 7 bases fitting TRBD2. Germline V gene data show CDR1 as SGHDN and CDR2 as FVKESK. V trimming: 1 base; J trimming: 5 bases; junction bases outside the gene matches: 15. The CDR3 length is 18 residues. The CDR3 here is CASSQVGGGSRRLDTQYF. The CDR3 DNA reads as TGTGCCAGCAGCCAAGTAGGCGGGGGAAGTCGACGCTTAGATACGCAGTATTTT.

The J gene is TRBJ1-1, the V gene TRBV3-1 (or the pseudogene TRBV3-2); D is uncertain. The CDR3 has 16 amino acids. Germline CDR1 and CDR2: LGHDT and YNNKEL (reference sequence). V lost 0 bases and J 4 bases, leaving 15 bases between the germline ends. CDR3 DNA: TGTGCCAGCAGCCAAGATAGCGGAGAACTTGGCACTGAAGCTTTCTTT. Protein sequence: CASSQDSGELGTEAFF.

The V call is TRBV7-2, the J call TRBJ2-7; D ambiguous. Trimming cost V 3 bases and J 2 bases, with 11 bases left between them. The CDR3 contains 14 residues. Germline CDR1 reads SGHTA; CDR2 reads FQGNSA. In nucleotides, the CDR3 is TGTGCCAGCAGCTTTTCGGTCCAAACCTACGAGCAGTACTTC. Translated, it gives CASSFSVQTYEQYF.

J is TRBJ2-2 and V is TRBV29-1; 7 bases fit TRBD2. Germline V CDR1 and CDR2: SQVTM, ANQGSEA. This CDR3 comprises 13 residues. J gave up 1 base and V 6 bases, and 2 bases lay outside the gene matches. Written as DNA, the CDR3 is TGCAGCGTGGGACTATTGAACACCGGGGAGCTGTTTTTT. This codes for CSVGLLNTGELFF.

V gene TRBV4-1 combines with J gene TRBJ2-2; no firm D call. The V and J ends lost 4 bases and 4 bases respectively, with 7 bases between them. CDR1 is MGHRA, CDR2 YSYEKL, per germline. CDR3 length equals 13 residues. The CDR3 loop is CASSPQTTGELFF. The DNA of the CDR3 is TGCGCCAGCAGCCCACAGACCACCGGGGAGCTGTTTTTT.

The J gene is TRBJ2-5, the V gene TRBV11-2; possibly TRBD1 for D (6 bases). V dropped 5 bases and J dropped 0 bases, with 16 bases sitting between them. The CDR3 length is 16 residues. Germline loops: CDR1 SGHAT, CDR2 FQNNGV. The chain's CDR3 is CASSNQPQGHQETQYF. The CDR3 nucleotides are TGTGCCAGCAGCAACCAACCGCAGGGGCACCAAGAGACCCAGTACTTC.

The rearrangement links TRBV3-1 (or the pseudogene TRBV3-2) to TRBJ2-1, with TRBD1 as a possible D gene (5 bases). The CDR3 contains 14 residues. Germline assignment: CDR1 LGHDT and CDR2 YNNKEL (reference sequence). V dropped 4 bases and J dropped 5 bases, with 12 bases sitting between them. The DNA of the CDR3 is TGTGCCAGCAGCCGGTTCCAAGGGGACAATGAGCAGTTCTTC. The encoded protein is CASSRFQGDNEQFF.

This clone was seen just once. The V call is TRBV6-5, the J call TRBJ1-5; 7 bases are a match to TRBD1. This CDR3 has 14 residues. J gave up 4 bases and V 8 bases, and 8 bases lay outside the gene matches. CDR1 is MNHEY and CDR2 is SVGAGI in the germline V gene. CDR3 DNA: TGTGCCAGCGCAAGCACCAGGGGGAATCAGCCCCAGCATTTT. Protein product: CASASTRGNQPQHF.

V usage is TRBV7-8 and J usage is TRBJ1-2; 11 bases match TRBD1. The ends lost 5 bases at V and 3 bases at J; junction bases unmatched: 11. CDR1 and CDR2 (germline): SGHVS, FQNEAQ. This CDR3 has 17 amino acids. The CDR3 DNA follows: TGTGCCAGCAGCCCGAGTTACCGGGACAGGGGGGACTATGGCTACACCTTC. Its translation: CASSPSYRDRGDYGYTF.

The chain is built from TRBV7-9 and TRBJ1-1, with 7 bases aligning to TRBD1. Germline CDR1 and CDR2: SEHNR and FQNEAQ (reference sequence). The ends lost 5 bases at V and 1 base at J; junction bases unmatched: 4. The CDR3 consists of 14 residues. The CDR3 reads CASSTTGSNTEAFF. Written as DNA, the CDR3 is TGTGCCAGCAGCACGACAGGGTCGAACACTGAAGCTTTCTTT.

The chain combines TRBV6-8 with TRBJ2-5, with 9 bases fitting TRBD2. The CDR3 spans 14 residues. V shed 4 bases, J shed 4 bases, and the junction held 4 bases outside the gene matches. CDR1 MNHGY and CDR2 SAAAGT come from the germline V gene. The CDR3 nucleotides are TGTGCCAGCAGTTTAGCGGGGGAAAGAGAGACCCAGTACTTC. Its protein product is CASSLAGERETQYF.

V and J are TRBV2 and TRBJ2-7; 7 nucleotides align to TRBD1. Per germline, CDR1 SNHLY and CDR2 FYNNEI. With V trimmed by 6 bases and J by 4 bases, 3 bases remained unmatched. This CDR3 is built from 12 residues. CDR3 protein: CASSLGQYEQYF. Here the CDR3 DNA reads TGTGCCAGCAGCCTGGGACAGTACGAGCAGTACTTC.

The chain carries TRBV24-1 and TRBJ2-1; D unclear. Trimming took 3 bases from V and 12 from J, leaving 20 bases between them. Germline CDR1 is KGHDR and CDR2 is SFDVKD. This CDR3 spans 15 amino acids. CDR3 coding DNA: TGTGCCACCAGTGATCCCAGACTCGCCAATGAGGTGCAGTTCTTC. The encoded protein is CATSDPRLANEVQFF.

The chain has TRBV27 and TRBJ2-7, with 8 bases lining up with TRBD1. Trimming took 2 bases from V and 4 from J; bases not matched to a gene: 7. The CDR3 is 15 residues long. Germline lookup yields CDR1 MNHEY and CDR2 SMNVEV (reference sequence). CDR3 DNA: TGTGCCAGCAGTTTACCCGGGACAGGATCATACGAGCAGTACTTC. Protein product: CASSLPGTGSYEQYF.

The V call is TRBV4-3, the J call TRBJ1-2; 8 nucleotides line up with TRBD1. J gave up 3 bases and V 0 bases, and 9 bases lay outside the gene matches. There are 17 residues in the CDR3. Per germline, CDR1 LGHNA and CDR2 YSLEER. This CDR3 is CASSQDRGDRTYYGYTF. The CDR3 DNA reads TGCGCCAGCAGCCAAGATCGAGGGGACAGGACTTACTATGGCTACACCTTC.

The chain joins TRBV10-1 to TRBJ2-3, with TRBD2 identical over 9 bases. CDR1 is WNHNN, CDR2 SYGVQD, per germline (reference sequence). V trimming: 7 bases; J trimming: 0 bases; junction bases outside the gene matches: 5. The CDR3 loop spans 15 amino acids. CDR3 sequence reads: CASNRLAASTDTQYF. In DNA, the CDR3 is TGCGCCAGCAACAGACTAGCGGCTAGCACAGATACGCAGTATTTT.

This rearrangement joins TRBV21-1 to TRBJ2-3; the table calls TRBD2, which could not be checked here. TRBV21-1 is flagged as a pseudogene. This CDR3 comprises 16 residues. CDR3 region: CASSKRGTSRTDTQYF. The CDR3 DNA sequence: TGTGCCAGCAGCAAAAGGGGGACTAGCCGCACAGATACGCAGTATTTT.

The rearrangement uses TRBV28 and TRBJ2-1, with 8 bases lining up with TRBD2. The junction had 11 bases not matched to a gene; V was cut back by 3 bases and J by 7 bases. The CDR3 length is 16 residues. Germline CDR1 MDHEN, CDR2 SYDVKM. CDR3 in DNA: TGTGCCAGCAGTTTCCTCGAGCGGGGGTTGCGGAATGAGCAGTTCTTC. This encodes CASSFLERGLRNEQFF.

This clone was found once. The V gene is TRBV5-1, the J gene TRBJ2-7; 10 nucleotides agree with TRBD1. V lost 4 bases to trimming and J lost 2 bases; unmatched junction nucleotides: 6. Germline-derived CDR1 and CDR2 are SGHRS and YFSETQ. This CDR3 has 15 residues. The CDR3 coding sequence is TGCGCCAGCAGCCTGGGACAGGGGCGAACCTACGAGCAGTACTTC. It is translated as CASSLGQGRTYEQYF.

CDR3 sequence reads: CASGGQGKGSPLHF. The CDR3 nucleotides are TGTGCCAGTGGCGGACAGGGAAAGGGTTCACCCCTCCACTTT. The J gene is TRBJ1-6, the V gene TRBV19, with 8 nucleotides matching TRBD1. Losses at the gene ends were 8 bases for V and 9 bases for J; bases not matched to a gene: 9. Germline V CDR1 and CDR2: LNHDA, SQIVND (reference sequence). This CDR3 has 14 residues.

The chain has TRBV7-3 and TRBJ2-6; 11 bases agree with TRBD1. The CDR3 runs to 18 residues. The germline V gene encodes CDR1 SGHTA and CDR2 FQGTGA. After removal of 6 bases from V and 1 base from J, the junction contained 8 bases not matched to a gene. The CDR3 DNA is TGTGCCAGCAGTGGACAGGGGGCGCGTCGATCTGGGGCCAACGTCCTGACTTTC. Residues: CASSGQGARRSGANVLTF. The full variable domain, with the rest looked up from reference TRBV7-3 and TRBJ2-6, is GAGVSQTPSNKVTEKGKYVELRCDPISGHTALYWYRQSLGQGPEFLIYFQGTGAADDSGLPNDRFFAVRPEGSVSTLKIQRTERGDSAVYLCASSGQGARRSGANVLTFGAGSRLTVL.